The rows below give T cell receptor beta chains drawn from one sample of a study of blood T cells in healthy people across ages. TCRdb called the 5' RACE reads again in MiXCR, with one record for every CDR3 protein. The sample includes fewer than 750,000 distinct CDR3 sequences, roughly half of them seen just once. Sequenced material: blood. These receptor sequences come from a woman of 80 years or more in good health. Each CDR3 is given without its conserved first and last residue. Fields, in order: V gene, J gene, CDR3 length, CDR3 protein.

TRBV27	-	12	ASNGGISYNEQY
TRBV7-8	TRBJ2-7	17	ASSIAGIFGAGVSYEQY
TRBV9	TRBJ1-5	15	ASSAIDEDRRLQPQH
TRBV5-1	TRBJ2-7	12	ASSLLQLAYEQY
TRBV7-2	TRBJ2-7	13	ASSLTPGTNYEQY
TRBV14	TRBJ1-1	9	ASSPGRKAF
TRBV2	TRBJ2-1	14	ASSELLAGVYNEQF
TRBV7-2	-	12	ASSLGRERKTQY
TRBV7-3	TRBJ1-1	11	ASSRDGVEEAF
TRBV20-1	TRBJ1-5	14	SARVDREYSNQPQH
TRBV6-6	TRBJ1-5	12	ASNERGSGQPQH
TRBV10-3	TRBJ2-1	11	AIRTSGHNEQF
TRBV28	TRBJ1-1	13	ASSFQGQVGTEAF
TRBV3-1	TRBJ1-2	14	ASSQDLVDGRYGYT
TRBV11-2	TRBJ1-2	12	ASSLTTGDYGYT
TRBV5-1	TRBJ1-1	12	ASSEGTMNTEAF
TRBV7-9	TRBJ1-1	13	ASSSHGQGADQAF
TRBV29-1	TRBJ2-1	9	SVELSGEQF
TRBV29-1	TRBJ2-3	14	SGEVWTTGSTDTQY
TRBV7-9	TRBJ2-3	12	ASSNRGRPDTQY
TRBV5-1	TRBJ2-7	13	ASSSGTVISYEQY
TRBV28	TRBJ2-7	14	ASRPNQGLPSYEQY
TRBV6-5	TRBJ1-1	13	ASSYPSGGNTEAF
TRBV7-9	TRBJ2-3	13	ASSTKGSPTDTQY
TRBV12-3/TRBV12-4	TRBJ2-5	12	AGSAPGQRETQY